The clone carrying this T cell receptor (beta chain) was picked up one time. Clones were read by immunoSEQ multiplex PCR, and TCRdb kept only the in-frame ones, dropping some. The profile covers 35,000 or so clones, with around 90% appearing a single time and about 61% taken by the ten largest. This sample was included in a study of blood T cell repertoires in COVID-19. CDR3 length: 16 amino acids. V trimming: 0 bases; J trimming: 4 bases; junction bases outside the gene matches: 5. Germline loops: CDR1 SGHRS, CDR2 YFSETQ. This clonotype was obtained from a man in his 70s with acute or convalescent COVID-19. The sample comprised peripheral blood. This chain joins TRBV5-1 and TRBJ2-3, with 10 bases fitting TRBD2. The CDR3 bases are TGCGCCAGCAGCTTGGAAGCTAGCGGGGGCCCAGATACGCAGTATTTT. It specifies CASSLEASGGPDTQYF. The entire variable domain, with the rest obtained from reference TRBV5-1 and TRBJ2-3, is as follows: KAGVTQTPRYLIKTRGQQVTLSCSPISGHRSVSWYQQTPGQGLQFLFEYFSETQRNKGNFPGRFSGRQFSNSRSEMNVSTLELGDSALYLCASSLEASGGPDTQYFGPGTRLTVL.